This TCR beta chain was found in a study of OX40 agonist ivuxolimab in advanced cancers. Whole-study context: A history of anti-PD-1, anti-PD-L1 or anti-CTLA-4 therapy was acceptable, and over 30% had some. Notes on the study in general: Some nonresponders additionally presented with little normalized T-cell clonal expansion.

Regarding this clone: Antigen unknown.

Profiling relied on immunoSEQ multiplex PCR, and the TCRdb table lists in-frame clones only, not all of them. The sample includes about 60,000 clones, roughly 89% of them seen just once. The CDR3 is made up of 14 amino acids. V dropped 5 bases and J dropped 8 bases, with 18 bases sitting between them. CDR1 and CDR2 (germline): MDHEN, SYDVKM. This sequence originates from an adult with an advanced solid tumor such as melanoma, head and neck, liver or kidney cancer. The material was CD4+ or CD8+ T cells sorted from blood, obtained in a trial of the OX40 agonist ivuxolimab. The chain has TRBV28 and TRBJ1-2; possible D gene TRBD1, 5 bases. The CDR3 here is CASSPRQLILGYTF. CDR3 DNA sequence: TGTGCCAGCAGTCCAAGACAGCTAATATTAGGCTACACCTTC.